This TCR beta chain was recovered during a study of long-term antiretroviral therapy in people with HIV. In this sample, this clone turned up once. Germline values: CDR1 SGHRS, CDR2 YFSETQ. CDR3 length equals 15 residues. V was cut by 0 bases and J by 6 bases, with 12 bases left in between. At survey level, the immunoSEQ assay was run in its v3.0 version. Generated by immunoSEQ multiplex PCR, the TCRdb table keeps only in-frame clones and is missing some. Altogether about 18,000 clones are present, roughly 89% being singletons, with the ten largest covering approximately 9.5%. The gene calls are TRBV5-1 and TRBJ2-2; D gene ambiguous. This TCR was sampled from a man aged 50 to 59 with HIV. Here the sequenced sample was unsorted PBMCs, taken 3 years after starting antiretroviral therapy. CDR3 sequence: CASSLALGPAGELFF. As DNA, the CDR3 is TGCGCCAGCAGCTTGGCCCTTGGACCCGCCGGGGAGCTGTTTTTT.